In this sample, the clone carrying this TCR beta chain turned up many times. TCRdb itself ran the RT-PCR reads through MiXCR, one entry per CDR3 protein. The top ten clones hold 3.6% of a sample with about 700,000 distinct CDR3 sequences, 13% to 15% of them seen once. The V gene's germline CDR1 is SQVTM and CDR2 ANQGSEA. The ends were cut back, 5 bases at V and 4 bases at J, with 14 bases in the middle. This CDR3 has 13 residues. The chain joins TRBV29-1 to TRBJ2-5; perhaps D is TRBD1 or TRBD2 (6 bases each). This sequence was found in a female donor in good health, serving as a healthy control. The sample consisted of memory CD4+ T cells from blood. CDR3 nucleotide sequence: TGCAGCGTTAGGAGGGGGGTCGGAGAGACCCAGTACTTC. It encodes CSVRRGVGETQYF.